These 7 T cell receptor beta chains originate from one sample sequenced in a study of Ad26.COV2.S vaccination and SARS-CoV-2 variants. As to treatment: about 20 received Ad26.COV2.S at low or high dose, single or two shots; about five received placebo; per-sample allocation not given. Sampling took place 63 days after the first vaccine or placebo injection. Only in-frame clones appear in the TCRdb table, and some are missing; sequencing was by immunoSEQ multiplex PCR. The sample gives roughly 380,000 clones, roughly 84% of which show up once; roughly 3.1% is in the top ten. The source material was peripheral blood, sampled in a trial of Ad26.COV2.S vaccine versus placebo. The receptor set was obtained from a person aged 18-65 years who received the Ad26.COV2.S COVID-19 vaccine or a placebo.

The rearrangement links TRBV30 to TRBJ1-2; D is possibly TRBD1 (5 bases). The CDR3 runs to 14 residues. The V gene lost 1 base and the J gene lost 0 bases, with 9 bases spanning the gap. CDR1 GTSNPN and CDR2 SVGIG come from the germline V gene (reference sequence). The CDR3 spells CAWSGGAANYGYTF. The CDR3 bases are TGTGCCTGGAGTGGAGGGGCAGCTAACTATGGCTACACCTTC.

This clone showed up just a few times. CDR3 loop: CASGGQAYEQYF. As DNA, the CDR3 is TGTGCCAGCGGGGGACAGGCCTACGAGCAGTACTTC. The rearrangement links TRBV7-9 to TRBJ2-7; 8 bases agree with TRBD1. J gave up 2 bases and V 8 bases, and 2 bases lay outside the gene matches. The CDR3 has 12 residues. The germline V gene encodes CDR1 SEHNR and CDR2 FQNEAQ (reference sequence).

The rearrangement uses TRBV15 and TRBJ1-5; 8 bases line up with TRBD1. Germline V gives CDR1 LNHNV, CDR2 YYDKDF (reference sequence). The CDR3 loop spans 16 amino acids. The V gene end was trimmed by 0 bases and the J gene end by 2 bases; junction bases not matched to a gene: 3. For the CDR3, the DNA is TGTGCCACCAGCAGAGATCGGACAGGGCGCAATCAGCCCCAGCATTTT. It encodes CATSRDRTGRNQPQHF.

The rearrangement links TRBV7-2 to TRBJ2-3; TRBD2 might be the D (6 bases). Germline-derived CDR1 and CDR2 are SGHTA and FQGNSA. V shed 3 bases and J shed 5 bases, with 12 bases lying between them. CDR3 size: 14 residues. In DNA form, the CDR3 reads TGTGCCAGCAGCTTTGGGACTTCTGGAGATACGCAGTATTTT. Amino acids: CASSFGTSGDTQYF.

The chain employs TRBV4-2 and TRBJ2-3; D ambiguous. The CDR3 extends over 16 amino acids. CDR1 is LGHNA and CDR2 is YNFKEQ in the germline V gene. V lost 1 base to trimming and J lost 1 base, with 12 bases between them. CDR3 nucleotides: TGTGCCAGCAGCCAAGTATTCCTTGGGGGCACAGATACGCAGTATTTT. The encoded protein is CASSQVFLGGTDTQYF.

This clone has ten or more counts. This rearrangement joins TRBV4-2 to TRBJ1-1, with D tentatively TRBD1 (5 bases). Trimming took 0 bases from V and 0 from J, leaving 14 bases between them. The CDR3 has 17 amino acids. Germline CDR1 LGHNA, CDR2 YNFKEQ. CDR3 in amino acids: CASSQELAGLVNTEAFF. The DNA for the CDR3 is TGTGCCAGCAGCCAAGAGCTCGCAGGGTTGGTGAACACTGAAGCTTTCTTT.

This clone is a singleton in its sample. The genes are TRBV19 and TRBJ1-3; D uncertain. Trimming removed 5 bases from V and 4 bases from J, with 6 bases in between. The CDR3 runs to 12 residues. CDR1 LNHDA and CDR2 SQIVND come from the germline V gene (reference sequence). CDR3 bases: TGTGCCAGTAGTTGGAGGGGAAACACCATATATTTT. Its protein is CASSWRGNTIYF.